These 15 T cell receptor beta chains came from one sample sequenced in a study of blood T cell repertoires in COVID-19. Sequencing was performed with immunoSEQ multiplex PCR; in TCRdb, only in-frame clones are kept and a portion is missing. This table has tens of thousands of clones, 86% appearing once. Source material: peripheral blood. The receptors shown here come from a human donor in a cohort sampled during active COVID-19.

The rearrangement links TRBV19 to TRBJ2-7; 10 nucleotides align to TRBD2. Germline V gene lookup returns CDR1 LNHDA and CDR2 SQIVND (reference sequence). V shed 1 base, J shed 3 bases, and the junction held 12 bases outside the gene matches. CDR3 length: 18 residues. CDR3 region: CASSIAGGLAVRIYEQYF. In nucleotides, the CDR3 is TGTGCCAGTAGTATAGCGGGAGGACTAGCGGTACGAATCTACGAGCAGTACTTC.

V is TRBV3-1 (or the pseudogene TRBV3-2) and J is TRBJ2-1, with TRBD1 as a possible D gene (5 bases). Trimming stripped 1 base from V and 15 bases from J, with 19 bases between. This CDR3 is 14 amino acids long. Germline loops: CDR1 LGHDT, CDR2 YNNKEL (reference sequence). CDR3 sequence (DNA): TGTGCCAGCAGCCAAGTAAACCAGGGCTCCTCTCCGTTCTTC. It encodes CASSQVNQGSSPFF.

This clone was seen just once. The chain carries TRBV4-3 and TRBJ1-4; TRBD1 matches 9 bases. Germline trimming cut 2 bases from V and 8 bases from J; bases unmatched to any gene: 9. The CDR3 sequence is 16 residues long. Germline CDR1 and CDR2: LGHNA and YSLEER. The CDR3 coding sequence is TGCGCCAGCAGCCAATCTCCGACAGGGGGGAACGAAAAACTGTTTTTT. It specifies CASSQSPTGGNEKLFF.

The chain links TRBV6-1 to TRBJ1-5; D remains unclear. CDR3 size: 13 residues. Trimming removed 3 bases at V and 3 bases at J, with 6 bases between. Looked up from germline, CDR1 is MNHNS and CDR2 is SASEGT. CDR3 protein: CASSDGDNQPQHF. CDR3 DNA: TGTGCCAGCAGTGACGGGGACAATCAGCCCCAGCATTTT.

This clone was found a few times. Other DNA sequences in the same sample also yield this CDR3. The J gene is TRBJ2-7, the V gene TRBV6-5; the D gene is possibly TRBD1 (6 bases). Germline V gives CDR1 MNHEY, CDR2 SVGAGI. This CDR3 region has 13 residues. The CDR3 DNA sequence: TGTGGAACTTGGACAGCTCAAATCTACGAGCAGTACTTC. It encodes CGTWTAQIYEQYF.

The V call is TRBV24-1, the J call TRBJ2-1; TRBD2 matches 10 bases. The germline V gene has CDR1 KGHDR and CDR2 SFDVKD. This CDR3 comprises 17 residues. V dropped 1 base and J dropped 9; count of bases not matched to a gene: 11. This CDR3 is CATSDFTGTSVLTEQFF. CDR3 DNA sequence: TGTGCCACCAGTGATTTCACCGGGACTAGCGTTTTAACTGAGCAGTTCTTC.

The V gene is TRBV9, the J gene TRBJ1-4; D is unclear. Germline loops: CDR1 SGDLS, CDR2 YYNGEE. V dropped 0 bases and J dropped 1 base, with 16 bases sitting between them. This CDR3 has 18 residues. CDR3 DNA: TGTGCCAGCAGCGTAGCAAGCTTGGGTTCGGGAACTAATGAAAAACTGTTTTTT. Translated, it gives CASSVASLGSGTNEKLFF.

This sequence joins TRBV29-1 and TRBJ2-5; no firm D call. Trimming left V 7 bases short and J 4 bases short, with 7 bases between. Germline CDR1 SQVTM, CDR2 ANQGSEA. There are 10 residues in the CDR3. The CDR3 loop reads CSAAIETQYF. As DNA, the CDR3 is TGCAGCGCCGCTATAGAGACCCAGTACTTC.

The chain uses TRBV7-2 and TRBJ2-6; 13 nucleotides align to TRBD2. Germline lookup yields CDR1 SGHTA and CDR2 FQGNSA. This CDR3 has 18 residues. V dropped 3 bases and J dropped 0; count of bases not matched to a gene: 2. Here the CDR3 reads CASSLRTSGGSGANVLTF. As DNA, the CDR3 is TGTGCCAGCAGCTTGAGGACTAGCGGGGGCTCTGGGGCCAACGTCCTGACTTTC.

This chain connects TRBV5-1 to TRBJ2-5; D perhaps matches TRBD1 (6 bases). The CDR3 consists of 14 residues. Germline V lookup: CDR1 SGHRS, CDR2 YFSETQ. V lost 2 bases and J 3 bases, leaving 11 bases between the germline ends. The CDR3 loop reads CASSLQGGEETQYF. The CDR3 nucleotides are TGCGCCAGCAGCTTACAGGGTGGGGAAGAGACCCAGTACTTC.

This chain joins TRBV4-1 and TRBJ2-1; 9 bases agree with TRBD2. Germline V gene sequence: CDR1 MGHRA, CDR2 YSYEKL. V shed 0 bases and J 7 bases; nucleotides not matched to a gene: 16. The CDR3 sequence is 19 residues long. The DNA of the CDR3 is TGCGCCAGCAGCCAAGATGGGGGGACTAGCTCTGAGGTATCGAATGAGCAGTTCTTC. Protein product: CASSQDGGTSSEVSNEQFF.

This rearrangement joins TRBV9 to TRBJ2-5, with TRBD1 matching over 9 bases. This CDR3 region has 15 residues. J lost 1 base, V lost 5 bases, and 6 bases had no gene match. CDR1 SGDLS and CDR2 YYNGEE come from the germline V gene. CDR3 loop: CASSPRDRAQETQYF. The CDR3 DNA sequence: TGTGCCAGCAGTCCTCGGGACAGGGCCCAAGAGACCCAGTACTTC.

The chain recombines TRBV19 with TRBJ2-1, with 7 nucleotides matching TRBD1. The trim removed 7 bases at V and 4 bases at J, leaving 4 bases unmatched. The germline CDR1 and CDR2 sequences are LNHDA and SQIVND (reference sequence). CDR3 size: 13 residues. The CDR3 here is CASTNRGYNEQFF. The CDR3 nucleotides are TGTGCCAGTACCAACAGGGGTTACAATGAGCAGTTCTTC.

The chain uses TRBV30 and TRBJ2-6; tentatively, D is TRBD2 (6 bases). Germline V CDR1 and CDR2: GTSNPN, SVGIG (reference sequence). V dropped 4 bases and J dropped 0 bases, with 16 bases sitting between them. The CDR3 totals 17 residues. The CDR3 reads CAWTWGVPISGANVLTF. The DNA for the CDR3 is TGTGCCTGGACTTGGGGGGTCCCCATCTCTGGGGCCAACGTCCTGACTTTC.

This clone was detected only once. V is TRBV20-1 and J is TRBJ2-7; D is possibly TRBD1 (6 bases). This CDR3 contains 13 residues. The germline V gene has CDR1 DFQATT and CDR2 SNEGSKA (reference sequence). V lost 3 bases and J 5 bases, leaving 14 bases between the germline ends. CDR3 sequence reads: CSASMAGANEQYF. CDR3 DNA sequence: TGCAGTGCTAGTATGGCAGGGGCCAACGAGCAGTACTTC.